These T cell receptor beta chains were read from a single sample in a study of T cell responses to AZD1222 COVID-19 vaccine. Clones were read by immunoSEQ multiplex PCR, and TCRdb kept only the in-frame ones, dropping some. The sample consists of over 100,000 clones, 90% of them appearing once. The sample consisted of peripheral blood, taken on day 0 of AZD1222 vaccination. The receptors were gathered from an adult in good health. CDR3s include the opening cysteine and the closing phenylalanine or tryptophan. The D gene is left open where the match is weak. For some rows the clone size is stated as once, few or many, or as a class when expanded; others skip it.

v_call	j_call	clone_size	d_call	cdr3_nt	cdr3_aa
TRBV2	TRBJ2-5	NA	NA	TGTGCCAGCAGTGAAGCGCGCGGGTGGCAGGGAGGTGAGACCCAGTACTTC	CASSEARGWQGGETQYF
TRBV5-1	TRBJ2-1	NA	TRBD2	TGCGCCAGCAGGCTATTAGCGGGGGGGCTGGTTGACAATGAGCAGTTCTTC	CASRLLAGGLVDNEQFF
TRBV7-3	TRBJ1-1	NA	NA	TGTGCCAGCAGCCTCCTAGACAGGAACACTGAAGCTTTCTTT	CASSLLDRNTEAFF
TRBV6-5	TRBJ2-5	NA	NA	TGTGCCAGCAGCGAGGAGACCCAGTACTTC	CASSEETQYF
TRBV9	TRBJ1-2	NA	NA	TGTGCCAGCAGCGTAGAGCCCGCGGGAAACTATGGCTACACCTTC	CASSVEPAGNYGYTF
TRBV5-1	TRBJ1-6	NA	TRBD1	TGCGCCAGCAGCCGGGGGACAGGTAATTCACCCCTCCACTTT	CASSRGTGNSPLHF
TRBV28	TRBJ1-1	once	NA	TGTGCCAGCAGTGCCGGAGGAAGCGCTGAAGCTTTCTTT	CASSAGGSAEAFF
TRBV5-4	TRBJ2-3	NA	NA	TGTGCCAGCAGATCCGTCGGGCGGGCACGCACAGATACGCAGTATTTT	CASRSVGRARTDTQYF
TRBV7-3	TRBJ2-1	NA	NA	TGTGCCAGCAGCTTAGGGGGCGAGAGTGGTAATGAGCAGTTCTTC	CASSLGGESGNEQFF
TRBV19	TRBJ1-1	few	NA	TGTGCCAGTAGTCCCCGGAACAGCCTAGGTTTTTTCTTT	CASSPRNSLGFFF
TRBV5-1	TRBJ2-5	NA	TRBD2	TGCGCCAGCAGCTCGGGGACCGCGGGGGGCGAGACCCAGTACTTC	CASSSGTAGGETQYF
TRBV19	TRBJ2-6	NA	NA	TGTGCCAGTAGTGTGGGAACAGGGCACTCTGGGGCCAACGTCCTGACTTTC	CASSVGTGHSGANVLTF
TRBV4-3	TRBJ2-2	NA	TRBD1	TGCGCCAGCAGCCAGGAAAGAGGACAGGGAGGAACCGGGGAGCTGTTTTTT	CASSQERGQGGTGELFF
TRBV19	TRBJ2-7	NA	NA	TGTGCCAGTAGTATTGTGATGGGCAGGGCGGGCGAGCAGTACTTC	CASSIVMGRAGEQYF
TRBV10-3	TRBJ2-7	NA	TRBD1	TGTGCCATCAGCCGCCTGAGGGGACAGCTGAGCTCCTACGAGCAGTACTTC	CAISRLRGQLSSYEQYF
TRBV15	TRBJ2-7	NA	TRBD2	TGTGCCACCAGCAGAGATACTAGCGGATTGTACGAGCAGTACTTC	CATSRDTSGLYEQYF
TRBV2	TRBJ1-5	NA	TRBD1	TGTGCCAGCAGTGAGAACAGGGGCATCAATCAGCCCCAGCATTTT	CASSENRGINQPQHF
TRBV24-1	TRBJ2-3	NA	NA	TGTGCCACCAGTGATACGGGAGGCACAGATACGCAGTATTTT	CATSDTGGTDTQYF
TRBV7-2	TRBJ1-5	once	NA	TGTGCCAGCAGCTTAGGGCCGGGATTAAATCAGCCCCAGCATTTT	CASSLGPGLNQPQHF
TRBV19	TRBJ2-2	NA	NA	TGTGCCAGTAGTTGGGCCTCGAACACCGGGGAGCTGTTTTTT	CASSWASNTGELFF
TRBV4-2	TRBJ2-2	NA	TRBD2	TGTGCCAGCACCCGATCACTAGCGGCCGGGGAGCTGTTTTTT	CASTRSLAAGELFF
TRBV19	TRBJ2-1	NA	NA	TGTGCCAGTAAATGGGACGCAGGCTACAATGAGCAGTTCTTC	CASKWDAGYNEQFF
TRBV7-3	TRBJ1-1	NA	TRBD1	TGTGCCAGCAGTCGGACAGGACGTGACACTGAAGCTTTCTTT	CASSRTGRDTEAFF
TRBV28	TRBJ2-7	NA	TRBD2	TGTGCCAGCAGTCTTAGCGGGACACCCTCCTACGAGCAGTACTTC	CASSLSGTPSYEQYF
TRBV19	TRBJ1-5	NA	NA	TGTGCCAGTAGTATGACAGGACCCAATCAGCCCCAGCATTTT	CASSMTGPNQPQHF
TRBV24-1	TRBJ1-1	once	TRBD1	TGTGCCACCAGTGATCCCGGGACAGGGCACACTGAAGCTTTCTTT	CATSDPGTGHTEAFF
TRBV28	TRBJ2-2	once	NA	TGTGCCAGCAGTCCCGGTCGGGGGACAGACTACACCGGGGAGCTGTTTTTT	CASSPGRGTDYTGELFF
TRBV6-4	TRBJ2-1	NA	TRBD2	TGTGCCAGCAGTGACCGGGCTAGCGGGGGTGGTGAGCAGTTCTTC	CASSDRASGGGEQFF
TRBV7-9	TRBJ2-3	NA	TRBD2	TGTGCCAGCAGCCTTGGGACTAGTTCGGCAGATACGCAGTATTTT	CASSLGTSSADTQYF
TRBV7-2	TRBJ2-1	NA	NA	TGTGCCAGCAGGCATTGGGGGAACAATGAGCAGTTCTTC	CASRHWGNNEQFF
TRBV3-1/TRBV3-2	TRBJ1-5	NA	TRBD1	TGTGCCAGCAGCCAGGGGACAGGGACTAGCAATCAGCCCCAGCATTTT	CASSQGTGTSNQPQHF
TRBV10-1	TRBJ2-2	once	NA	TGCGCCAGCAGTGAAATCGGGACAACGAGCACCGGGGAGCTGTTTTTT	CASSEIGTTSTGELFF
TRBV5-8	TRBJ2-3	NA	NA	TGTGCCAGCAGCAGGGGGAGGGGGCCTAGCACAGATACGCAGTATTTT	CASSRGRGPSTDTQYF
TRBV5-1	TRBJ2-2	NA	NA	TGCGCCAGCATTCGAGGGGACGCGAACACCGGGGAGCTGTTTTTT	CASIRGDANTGELFF
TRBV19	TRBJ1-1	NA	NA	TGTGCCAGTAGTTTGCCCTCTGGGGCTTTCTTT	CASSLPSGAFF
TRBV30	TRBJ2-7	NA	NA	TGTGCCTGGAGTGTACAAGGGGGGATCTACGAGCAGTACTTC	CAWSVQGGIYEQYF
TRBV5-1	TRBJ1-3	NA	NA	TGCGCCAGCAGCTTGGGATGGAGCTCTGGAAACACCATATATTTT	CASSLGWSSGNTIYF
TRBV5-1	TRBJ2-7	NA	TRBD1	TGCGCCAGCAGCTTGGTGGGGACAGGGTCCTACGAGCAGTACTTC	CASSLVGTGSYEQYF
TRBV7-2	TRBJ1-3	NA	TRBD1	TGTGCCAGCAGCACCGGGACAGGGGGTTCAAGCTCTGGAAACACCATATATTTT	CASSTGTGGSSSGNTIYF
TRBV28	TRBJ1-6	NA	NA	TGTGCCAGCAGTCCGGACTTTAATAATTCACCCCTCCACTTT	CASSPDFNNSPLHF
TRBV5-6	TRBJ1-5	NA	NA	TGTGCCAGCAGCTTGTTAAAAGGTGCTGACAATCAGCCCCAGCATTTT	CASSLLKGADNQPQHF
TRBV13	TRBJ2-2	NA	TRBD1	TGTGCCAGCAGCTTAGGGGACAGGGACACCGGGGAGCTGTTTTTT	CASSLGDRDTGELFF
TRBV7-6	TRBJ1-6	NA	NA	TGTGCCAGCAGCCTTCCTTATTCACCCCTCCACTTT	CASSLPYSPLHF
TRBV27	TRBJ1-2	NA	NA	TGTGCCAGCACCGCTCTTGTGGGGGCCAGAGGGGGGTATGGCTACACCTTC	CASTALVGARGGYGYTF
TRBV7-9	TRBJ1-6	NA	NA	TGTGCCAGCAGCCTCCCAGAGGAAATGGATTCACCCCTCCACTTT	CASSLPEEMDSPLHF
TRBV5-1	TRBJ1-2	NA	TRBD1	TGCGCCAGCAGCCCGGGACAGGGGGCGTATGGCTACACCTTC	CASSPGQGAYGYTF
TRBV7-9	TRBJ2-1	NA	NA	TGTGCCAGCAGCCCGCGGGACTCTGCCTTTTTATCCTACAATGAGCAGTTCTTC	CASSPRDSAFLSYNEQFF
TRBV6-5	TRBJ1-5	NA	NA	TGTGCCAGCAGTTACCAGGGACAGCCCCAGCATTTT	CASSYQGQPQHF
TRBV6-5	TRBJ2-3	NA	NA	TGTGCCAGCAGTTACACGGGTCGAACAGATACGCAGTATTTT	CASSYTGRTDTQYF